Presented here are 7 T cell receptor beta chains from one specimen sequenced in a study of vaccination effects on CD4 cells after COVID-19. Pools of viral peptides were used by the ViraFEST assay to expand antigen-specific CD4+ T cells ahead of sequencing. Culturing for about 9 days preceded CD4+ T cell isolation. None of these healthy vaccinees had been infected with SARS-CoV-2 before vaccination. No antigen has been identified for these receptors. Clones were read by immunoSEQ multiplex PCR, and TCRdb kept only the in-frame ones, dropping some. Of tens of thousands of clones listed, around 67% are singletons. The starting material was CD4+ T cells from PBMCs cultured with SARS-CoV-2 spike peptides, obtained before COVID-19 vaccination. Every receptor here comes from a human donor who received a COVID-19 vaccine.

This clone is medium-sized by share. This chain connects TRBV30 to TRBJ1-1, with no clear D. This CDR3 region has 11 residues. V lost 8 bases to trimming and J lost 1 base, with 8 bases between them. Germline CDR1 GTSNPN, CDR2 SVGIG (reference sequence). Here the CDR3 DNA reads TGTGCCCAGAGCCCGAACACTGAAGCTTTCTTT. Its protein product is CAQSPNTEAFF.

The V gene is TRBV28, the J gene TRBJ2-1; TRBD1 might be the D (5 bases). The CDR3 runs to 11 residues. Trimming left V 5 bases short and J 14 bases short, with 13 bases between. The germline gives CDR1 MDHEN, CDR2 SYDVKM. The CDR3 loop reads CASSTTALKFF. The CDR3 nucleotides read TGTGCCAGCAGTACGACAGCGTTGAAGTTCTTC. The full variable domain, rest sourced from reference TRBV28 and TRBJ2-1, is DVKVTQSSRYLVKRTGEKVFLECVQDMDHENMFWYRQDPGLGLRLIYFSYDVKMKEKGDIPEGYSVSREKKERFSLILESASTNQTSMYLCASSTTALKFFGPGTRLTVL.

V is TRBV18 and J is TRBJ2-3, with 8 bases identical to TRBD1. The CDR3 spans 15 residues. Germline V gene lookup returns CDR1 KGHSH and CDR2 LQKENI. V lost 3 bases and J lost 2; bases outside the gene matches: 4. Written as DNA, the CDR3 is TGTGCCAGCTCACCCCGGACAGGGCACACAGATACGCAGTATTTT. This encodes CASSPRTGHTDTQYF.

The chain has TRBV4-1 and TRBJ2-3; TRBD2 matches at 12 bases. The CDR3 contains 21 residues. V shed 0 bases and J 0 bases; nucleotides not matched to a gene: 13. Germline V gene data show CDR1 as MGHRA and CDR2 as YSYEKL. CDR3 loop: CASSQDSTRLAGGSSTDTQYF. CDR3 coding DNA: TGCGCCAGCAGCCAAGATTCCACGCGTCTAGCGGGAGGGTCTAGCACAGATACGCAGTATTTT.

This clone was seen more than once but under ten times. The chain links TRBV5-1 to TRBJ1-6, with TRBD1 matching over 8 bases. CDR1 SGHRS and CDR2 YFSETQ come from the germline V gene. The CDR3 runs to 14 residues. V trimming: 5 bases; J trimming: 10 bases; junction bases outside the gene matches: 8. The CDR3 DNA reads TGCGCCAGCAGATCGACAGGGGCCGAATCACCCCTCCACTTT. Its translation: CASRSTGAESPLHF.

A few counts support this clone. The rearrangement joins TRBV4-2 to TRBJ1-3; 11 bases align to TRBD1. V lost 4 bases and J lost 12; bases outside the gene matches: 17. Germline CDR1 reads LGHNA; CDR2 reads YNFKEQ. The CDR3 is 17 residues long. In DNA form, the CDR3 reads TGTGCCAGCAGCCCATACCTGGTGCCGGACAGGGGGCAAGGCATATATTTT. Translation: CASSPYLVPDRGQGIYF.

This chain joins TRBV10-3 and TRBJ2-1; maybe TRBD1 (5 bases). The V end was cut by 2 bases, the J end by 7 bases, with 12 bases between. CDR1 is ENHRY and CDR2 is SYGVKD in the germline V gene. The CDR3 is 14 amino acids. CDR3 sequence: CAISEAGFLNEQFF. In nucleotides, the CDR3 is TGTGCCATCAGTGAGGCAGGGTTTTTGAATGAGCAGTTCTTC.